This TCR beta chain was sequenced in a study of human CD8 memory T cell subsets. General study points: The study found similarly high diversity in stem-like memory and precursor exhausted T cells, unlike effector memory cells. Stem-like memory and precursor exhausted T cell repertoires had very little in common with each other.

By frequency, this clonotype registers medium-sized (0.01 to 0.1%). Its antigen is undetermined. Sequencing libraries of TCR beta were made by UMI-labeled 5' RACE. TCRdb reprocessed the 5' RACE reads; each CDR3 protein has one entry and no DNA is given. This specimen shows more than 7,500 distinct CDR3 sequences; the ten leading clones hold around a fifth. Negative magnetic selection enriched total CD8+ T cells. For every subset, the RNA was derived from duplicate vials of roughly 140,000 sorted CD8+ T cells. The CDR3 totals 16 residues. Germline assignment: CDR1 PRHDT and CDR2 FYEKMQ (reference sequence).

Sequencing was done on a sample of CD8+ T cells from PBMCs. V and J are TRBV13 and TRBJ2-5; TCRdb's D call, TRBD2, is unchecked because there is no DNA. This TCR came from a human donor in good health. The CDR3 region is CASSLRTGLNQETQYF.